This T cell receptor beta chain was captured in a study of CD8+CD57+ T cells in acquired aplastic anemia. Genomic DNA, the template, was used for profiling of the TCR beta VDJ and CDR3. TCRdb reprocessed the reads via MiXCR and lists one record per CDR3 protein. Here the sample spans under 200,000 distinct CDR3 sequences, 48% being singletons. The table lists this clonotype with many counts. Trimming removed 8 bases from V and 5 bases from J, with 10 bases in between. The CDR3 sequence is 11 residues long. Germline V gene lookup returns CDR1 MDHEN and CDR2 SYDVKM. Only patients with CD8+CD57+ cell expansion on flow cytometry were chosen for sequencing. At blood sampling, none of the patients had yet received therapy.

The chain uses TRBV28 and TRBJ2-7; D gene unclear. The receptor comes from a human donor with aplastic anemia. The sample consisted of sorted CD4+, CD8+, or CD8+CD57+ T cells (not recorded which) from PBMCs. The CDR3 sequence is CASLRGDEQYF. The CDR3 DNA reads as TGTGCCAGCCTGAGAGGCGACGAGCAGTACTTC.